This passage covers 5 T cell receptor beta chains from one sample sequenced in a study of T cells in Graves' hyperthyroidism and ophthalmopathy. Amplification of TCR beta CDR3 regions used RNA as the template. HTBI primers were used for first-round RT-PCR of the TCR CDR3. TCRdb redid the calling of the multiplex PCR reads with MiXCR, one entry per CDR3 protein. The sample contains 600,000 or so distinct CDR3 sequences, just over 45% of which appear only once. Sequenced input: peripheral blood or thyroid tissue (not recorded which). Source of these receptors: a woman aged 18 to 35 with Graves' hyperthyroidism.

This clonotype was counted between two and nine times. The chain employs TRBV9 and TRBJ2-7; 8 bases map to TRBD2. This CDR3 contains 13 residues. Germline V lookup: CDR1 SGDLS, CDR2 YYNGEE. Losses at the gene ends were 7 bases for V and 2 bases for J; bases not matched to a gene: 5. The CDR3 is CASGGGTTYEQYF. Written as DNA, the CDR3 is TGTGCCAGCGGCGGGGGGACTACCTACGAGCAGTACTTC.

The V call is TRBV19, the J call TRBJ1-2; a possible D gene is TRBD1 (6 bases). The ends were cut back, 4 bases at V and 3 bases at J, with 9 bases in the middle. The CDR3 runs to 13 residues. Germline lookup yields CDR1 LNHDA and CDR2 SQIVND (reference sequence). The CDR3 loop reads CASSTGVYYGYTF. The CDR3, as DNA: TGTGCCAGTAGTACAGGGGTCTACTATGGCTACACCTTC.

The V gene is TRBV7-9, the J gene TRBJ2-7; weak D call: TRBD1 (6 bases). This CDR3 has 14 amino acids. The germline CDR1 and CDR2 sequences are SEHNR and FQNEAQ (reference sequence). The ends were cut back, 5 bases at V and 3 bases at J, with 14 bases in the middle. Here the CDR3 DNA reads TGTGCCAGCAGCCCAGACAGGAATGACTACGAGCAGTACTTC. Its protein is CASSPDRNDYEQYF.

This chain's CDR3 is CSARVGFQETQYF. CDR3 DNA sequence: TGCAGTGCTAGAGTGGGCTTCCAAGAGACCCAGTACTTC. V usage is TRBV20-1 and J usage is TRBJ2-5, with D hard to call. The V and J ends lost 1 base and 1 base respectively, with 7 bases between them. CDR1 is DFQATT, CDR2 SNEGSKA, per germline (reference sequence). The CDR3 has 13 residues.

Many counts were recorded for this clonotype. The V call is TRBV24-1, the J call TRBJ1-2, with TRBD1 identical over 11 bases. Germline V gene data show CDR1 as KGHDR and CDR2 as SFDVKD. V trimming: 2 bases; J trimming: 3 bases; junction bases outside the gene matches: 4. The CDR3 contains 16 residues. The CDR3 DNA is TGTGCCACCAGTGATTCGACGGGACAGGGGGACTATGGCTACACCTTC. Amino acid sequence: CATSDSTGQGDYGYTF.